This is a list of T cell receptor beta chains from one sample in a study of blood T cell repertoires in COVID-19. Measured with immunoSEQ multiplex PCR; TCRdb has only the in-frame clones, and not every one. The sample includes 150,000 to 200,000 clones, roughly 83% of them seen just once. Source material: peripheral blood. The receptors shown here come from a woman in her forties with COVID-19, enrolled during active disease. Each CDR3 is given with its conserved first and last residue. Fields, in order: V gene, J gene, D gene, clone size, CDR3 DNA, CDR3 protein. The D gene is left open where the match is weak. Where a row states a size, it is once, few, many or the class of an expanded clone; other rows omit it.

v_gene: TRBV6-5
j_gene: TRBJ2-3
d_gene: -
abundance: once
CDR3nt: TGTGCCAGCAGTTATATAGCACGGACAGATACGCAGTATTTT
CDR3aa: CASSYIARTDTQYF

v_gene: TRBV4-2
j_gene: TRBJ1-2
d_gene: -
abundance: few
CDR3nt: TGTGCCAGCAGCCAAGACGCCAGTAACTATGGCTACACCTTC
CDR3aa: CASSQDASNYGYTF

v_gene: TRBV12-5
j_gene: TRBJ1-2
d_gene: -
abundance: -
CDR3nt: TGTGCTAGTGGTTTGGTTAAGGGGTCGGGCTACACCTTC
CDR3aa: CASGLVKGSGYTF

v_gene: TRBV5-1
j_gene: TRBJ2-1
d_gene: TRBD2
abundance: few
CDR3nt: TGCGCCAGCAGTACTCAAAGCGGGGGTTACAATGAGCAGTTCTTC
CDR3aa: CASSTQSGGYNEQFF

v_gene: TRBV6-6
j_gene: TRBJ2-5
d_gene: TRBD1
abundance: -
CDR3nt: TGTGCCAGCACCGGACAGGGATCGGAGACCCAGTACTTC
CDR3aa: CASTGQGSETQYF

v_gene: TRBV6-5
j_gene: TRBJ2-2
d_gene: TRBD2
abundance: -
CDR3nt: TGTGCCAGCAGTCCCCGGACTAGGATCTCCGGGGAGCTGTTTTTT
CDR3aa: CASSPRTRISGELFF

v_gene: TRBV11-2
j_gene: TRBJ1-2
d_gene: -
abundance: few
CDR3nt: TGTGCCAGCAGCTTAGGCAGGGGCTATGGCTACACCTTC
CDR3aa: CASSLGRGYGYTF

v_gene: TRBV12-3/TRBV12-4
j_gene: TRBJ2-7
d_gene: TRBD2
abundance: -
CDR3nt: TGTGCCAGCAGTTCGGGACTAGTCCCCGAGCAGTACTTC
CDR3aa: CASSSGLVPEQYF

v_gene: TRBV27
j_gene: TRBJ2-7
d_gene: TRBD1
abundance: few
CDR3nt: TGTGCCAGCAGTATACGGACAGGGTCGGGCGAGCAGTACTTC
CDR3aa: CASSIRTGSGEQYF

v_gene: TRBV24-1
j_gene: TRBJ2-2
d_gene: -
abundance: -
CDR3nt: TGTGCCACCAGTGGCTTATATGACAGCGGGGAGCTGTTTTTT
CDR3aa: CATSGLYDSGELFF

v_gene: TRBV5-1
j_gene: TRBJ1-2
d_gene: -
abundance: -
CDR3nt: TGCGCCAGCAGCCCCCCCCGCTCTAGGACACCTAAATATGGCTACACCTTC
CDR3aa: CASSPPRSRTPKYGYTF

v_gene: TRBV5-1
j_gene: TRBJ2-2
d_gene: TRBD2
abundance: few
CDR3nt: TGCGCCAGCAGCTCCCATACCGGGACTACGAACACCGGGGAGCTGTTTTTT
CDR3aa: CASSSHTGTTNTGELFF

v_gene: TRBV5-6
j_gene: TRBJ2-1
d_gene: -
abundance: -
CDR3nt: TGTGCCAGCAGCTTGGGGGGTACAGGTGGGAATGAGCAGTTCTTC
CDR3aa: CASSLGGTGGNEQFF

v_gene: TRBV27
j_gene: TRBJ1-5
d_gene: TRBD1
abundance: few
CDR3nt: TGTGCCAGCAGTTTATGGGGACAGGGAAGCAATCAGCCCCAGCATTTT
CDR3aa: CASSLWGQGSNQPQHF

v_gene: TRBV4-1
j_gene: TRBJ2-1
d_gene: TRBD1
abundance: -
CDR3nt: TGCGCCAGCAGCCCCTTGGGACAGGCGAGCTCCTACAATGAGCAGTTCTTC
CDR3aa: CASSPLGQASSYNEQFF

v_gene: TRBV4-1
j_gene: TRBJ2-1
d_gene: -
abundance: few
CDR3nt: TGCGCCAGCAGCCAAGATGACGGGGTAGTCCCCCCCAATGAGCAGTTCTTC
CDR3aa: CASSQDDGVVPPNEQFF

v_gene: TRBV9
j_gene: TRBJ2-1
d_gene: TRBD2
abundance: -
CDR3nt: TGTGCCAGCAGCGTAGATTTAGCGGGGGGGCTCTCCTACAATGAGCAGTTCTTC
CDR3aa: CASSVDLAGGLSYNEQFF

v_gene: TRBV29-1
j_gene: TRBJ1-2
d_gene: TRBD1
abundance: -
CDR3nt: TGCAGCGCCAAAAGGGGACAGGGAGGCTACACCTTC
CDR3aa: CSAKRGQGGYTF

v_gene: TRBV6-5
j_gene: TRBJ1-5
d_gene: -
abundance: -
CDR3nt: TGTGCCAGCCTACAGGGATTAAGCAATCAGCCCCAGCATTTT
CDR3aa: CASLQGLSNQPQHF

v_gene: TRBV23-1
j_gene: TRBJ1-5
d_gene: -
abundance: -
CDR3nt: TGCGCCAGCAGTCCGACCGCAGGGGACGTAGAGCCCCAGCATTTT
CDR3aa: CASSPTAGDVEPQHF

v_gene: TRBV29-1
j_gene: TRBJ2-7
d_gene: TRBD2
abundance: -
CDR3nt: TGCAGCGTTGCCCAGACTAGCGGGGGGATCTACGAGCAGTACTTC
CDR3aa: CSVAQTSGGIYEQYF

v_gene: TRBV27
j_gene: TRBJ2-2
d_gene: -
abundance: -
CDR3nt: TGTGCCAGCAGTCCTCCTTACACCGGGGAGCTGTTTTTT
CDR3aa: CASSPPYTGELFF

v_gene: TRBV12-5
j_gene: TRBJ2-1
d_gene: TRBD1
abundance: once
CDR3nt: TGTGCTAGTGGTTTGGACGTCTGGACAGGGAACACCAATGAGCAGTTCTTC
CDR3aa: CASGLDVWTGNTNEQFF

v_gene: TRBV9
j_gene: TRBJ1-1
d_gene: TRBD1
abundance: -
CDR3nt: TGTGCCAGCAGCGTAAGTTCCGAAGGGACAGGGTGCACTGAAGCTTTCTTT
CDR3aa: CASSVSSEGTGCTEAFF

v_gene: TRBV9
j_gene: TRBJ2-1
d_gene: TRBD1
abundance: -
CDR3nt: TGTGCCAGCAGCGTATATAAGGGGGCTGTCGATGAGCAGTTCTTC
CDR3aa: CASSVYKGAVDEQFF

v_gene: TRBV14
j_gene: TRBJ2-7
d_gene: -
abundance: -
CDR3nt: TGTGCCAGCAGCCTACTTGGAGACGAGCAGTACTTC
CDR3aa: CASSLLGDEQYF

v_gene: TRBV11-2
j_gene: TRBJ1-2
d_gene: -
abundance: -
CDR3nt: TGTGCCAGCAGTCAATGGATGGGGCTACAAGGCTACACCTTC
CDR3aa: CASSQWMGLQGYTF

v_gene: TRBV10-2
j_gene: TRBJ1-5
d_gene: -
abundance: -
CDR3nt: TGCGCCAGCAGTGACCCGACAGGTGCCATCCGAAAGGACAATCAGCCCCAGCATTTT
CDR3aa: CASSDPTGAIRKDNQPQHF

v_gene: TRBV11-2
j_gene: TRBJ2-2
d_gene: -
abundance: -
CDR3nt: TGTGCCAGCAGCTCACCCCGGGAGAGATTCACGGGGAGGCTGTTTTTT
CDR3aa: CASSSPRERFTGRLFF

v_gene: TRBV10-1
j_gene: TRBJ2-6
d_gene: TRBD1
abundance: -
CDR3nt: TGCGCCATCGAACCCCCCAGGGGGCCTGGGGCCAACGTCCTGACTTTC
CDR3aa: CAIEPPRGPGANVLTF

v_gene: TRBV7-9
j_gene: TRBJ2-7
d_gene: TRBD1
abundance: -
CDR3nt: TGTGCCAGCAGCTTAGGCGCAGGGGGACGACACTACGAGCAGTACTTC
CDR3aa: CASSLGAGGRHYEQYF

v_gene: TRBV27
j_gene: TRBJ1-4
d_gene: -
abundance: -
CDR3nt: TGTGCCAGCAGCCCCTCCCAGGTAGCAACTAATGAAAAACTGTTTTTT
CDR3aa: CASSPSQVATNEKLFF

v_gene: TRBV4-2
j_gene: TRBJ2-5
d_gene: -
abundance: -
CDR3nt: TGTGCCAGCAGCCAAGGGTGGGACACCGGGCGGGCCCAGTACTTC
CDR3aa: CASSQGWDTGRAQYF

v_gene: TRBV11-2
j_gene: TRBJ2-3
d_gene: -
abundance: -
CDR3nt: TGTGCCAGCAGCTTAGGAGCGGCAGATACGCAGTATTTT
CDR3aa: CASSLGAADTQYF

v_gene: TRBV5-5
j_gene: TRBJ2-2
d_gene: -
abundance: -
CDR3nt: TGTGCCAGCAGCTTGGTGGTCGGCGGGCGGACCGGGGAGCTGTTTTTT
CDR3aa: CASSLVVGGRTGELFF

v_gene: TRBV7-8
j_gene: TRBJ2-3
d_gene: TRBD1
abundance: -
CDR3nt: TGTGCCAGCAGCTCAGACGGGACAGGTAGCACAGATACGCAGTATTTT
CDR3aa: CASSSDGTGSTDTQYF

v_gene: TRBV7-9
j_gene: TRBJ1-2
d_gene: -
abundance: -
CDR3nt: TGTGCCAGCAGTAACGCAGTTAACTATGGCTACACCTTC
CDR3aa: CASSNAVNYGYTF

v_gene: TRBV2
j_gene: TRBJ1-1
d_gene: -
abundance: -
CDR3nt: TGTGCCAGCAGTGGGATTAGAGGGAACACTGAAGCTTTCTTT
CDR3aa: CASSGIRGNTEAFF

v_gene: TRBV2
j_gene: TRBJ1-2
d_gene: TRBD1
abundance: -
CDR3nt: TGTGCCTCCTGGACAGGGGTAATCTATGGCTACACCTTC
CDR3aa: CASWTGVIYGYTF

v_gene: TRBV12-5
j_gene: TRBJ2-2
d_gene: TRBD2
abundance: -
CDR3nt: TGTGCTAGTGGCGCAGGGACTAGCGGGAATTGGGGCACCGGGGAGCTGTTTTTT
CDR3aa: CASGAGTSGNWGTGELFF

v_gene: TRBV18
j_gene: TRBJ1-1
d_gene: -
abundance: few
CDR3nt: TGTGCCAGCTCAAAAGAAGCCGGGACACTTAACACTGAAGCTTTCTTT
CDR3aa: CASSKEAGTLNTEAFF

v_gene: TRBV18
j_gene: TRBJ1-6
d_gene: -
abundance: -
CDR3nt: TGTGCCAGCTCACTACCCGGACCCCTCCACTTT
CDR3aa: CASSLPGPLHF

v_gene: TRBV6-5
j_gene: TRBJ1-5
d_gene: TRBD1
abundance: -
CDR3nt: TGTGCCAGCAGGTGGGACAGCAGCAATCAGCCCCAGCATTTT
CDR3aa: CASRWDSSNQPQHF

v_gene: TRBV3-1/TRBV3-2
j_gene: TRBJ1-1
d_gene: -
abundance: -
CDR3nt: TGTGCCAGCAGCCAAGGGCAGTTGAACACTGAAGCTTTCTTT
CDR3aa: CASSQGQLNTEAFF

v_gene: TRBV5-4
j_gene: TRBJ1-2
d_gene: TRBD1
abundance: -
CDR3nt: TGTGCCAGCAGATCGACAGGGAACTATGGCTACACCTTC
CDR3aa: CASRSTGNYGYTF

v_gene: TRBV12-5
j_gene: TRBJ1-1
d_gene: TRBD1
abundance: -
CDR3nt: TGTGCTAGTGGCTCACAAGAGGGGGGGACAGGGATTGTAATAACTGAAGCTTTCTTT
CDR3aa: CASGSQEGGTGIVITEAFF

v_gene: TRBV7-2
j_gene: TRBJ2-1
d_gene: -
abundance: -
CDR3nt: TGTGCCAGCAGCTTATACGGGTGGTTGGCGGGTCTCTCTAGCAATGAGCAGTTCTTC
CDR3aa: CASSLYGWLAGLSSNEQFF

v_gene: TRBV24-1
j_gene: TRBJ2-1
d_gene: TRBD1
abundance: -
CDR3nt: TGTGCCACCAGTGCAGGGGGATTCGACAATGAGCAGTTCTTC
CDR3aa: CATSAGGFDNEQFF

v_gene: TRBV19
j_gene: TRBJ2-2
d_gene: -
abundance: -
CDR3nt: TGTGCCAGTAGTGTATATACAGGGGCGGGAACCGGGGAGCTGTTTTTT
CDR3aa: CASSVYTGAGTGELFF

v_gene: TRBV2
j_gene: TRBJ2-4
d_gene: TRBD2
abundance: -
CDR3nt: TGTGCCAGCAGTGGGACTAGCGGGAGAAGGAACATTCAGTACTTC
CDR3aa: CASSGTSGRRNIQYF

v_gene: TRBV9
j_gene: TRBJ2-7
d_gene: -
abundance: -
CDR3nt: TGTGCCAGCAGCCCCAGGGACACGAACTACGAGCAGTACTTC
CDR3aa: CASSPRDTNYEQYF